The 9 T cell receptor beta chains listed next were all sequenced from one sample in a study of cytomegalovirus exposure and HLA in healthy donors. A multiplex PCR was run with 60 Vbeta primers and 13 Jbeta primers. TCRdb's copy holds only in-frame clones and misses some; the assay was immunoSEQ multiplex PCR. The sample includes roughly 100,000 clones, around 85% of them seen just once. The sample comprised PBMCs. Receptors were obtained from a young man in good health and CMV-seropositive.

The chain couples TRBV11-3 to TRBJ2-3, with D perhaps matching TRBD2 (6 bases). The CDR3 is 14 amino acids. With 0 bases removed from V and 3 bases from J, the gap between germline ends came to 7 bases. Germline V lookup: CDR1 SGHNT, CDR2 YENEEA. In DNA, the CDR3 is TGTGCCAGCAGCTTAGAGGCGGGGACAGATACGCAGTATTTT. The encoded protein is CASSLEAGTDTQYF.

This sequence joins TRBV5-4 and TRBJ2-1; D is perhaps TRBD2 (5 bases). Germline loops: CDR1 SGHNT, CDR2 YYREEE (reference sequence). CDR3 length: 13 amino acids. Between the trimmed V and J ends, which lost 1 base and 5 bases, there was a span of 7 bases. The CDR3 coding sequence is TGTGCCAGCAGCTTGCGGGGTGACAATGAGCAGTTCTTC. It specifies CASSLRGDNEQFF.

V is TRBV4-3 and J is TRBJ2-1, with 12 positions matching TRBD2. The CDR3 length is 16 residues. V was pared by 3 bases and J by 3 bases, with 3 bases of the junction left unmatched. CDR1 is LGHNA and CDR2 is YSLEER in the germline V gene. CDR3 nucleotide sequence: TGCGCCAGCAGCCAGCGACTAGCGGGGGACTACAATGAGCAGTTCTTC. Residues: CASSQRLAGDYNEQFF.

The chain is built from TRBV6-5 and TRBJ1-2; possible D gene TRBD1, 5 bases. CDR1 and CDR2 (germline): MNHEY, SVGAGI. The CDR3 has 12 residues. Trimming took 8 bases from V and 3 from J, leaving 10 bases between them. The CDR3, as DNA: TGTGCCAGCTTCGGCAGGGACTATGGCTACACCTTC. Encoded protein: CASFGRDYGYTF.

This clone was observed a single time. The V and J genes are TRBV5-4 and TRBJ2-3; 8 nucleotides match TRBD1. Germline values: CDR1 SGHNT, CDR2 YYREEE (reference sequence). After removal of 4 bases from V and 4 bases from J, the junction contained 5 bases not matched to a gene. The CDR3 totals 14 residues. In DNA form, the CDR3 reads TGTGCCAGCAGCCCGGACAGGGTGGCAGATACGCAGTATTTT. Translating it yields CASSPDRVADTQYF.

This clone has only a few counts. The chain employs TRBV28 and TRBJ2-1, with a possible D match to TRBD2 (7 bases). CDR1 is MDHEN, CDR2 SYDVKM, per germline. The CDR3 length is 14 residues. V was cut by 1 base and J by 7 bases, with 11 bases left in between. CDR3 bases: TGTGCCAGCAGTTTATTAAGGGGGGGTAATGAGCAGTTCTTC. Protein: CASSLLRGGNEQFF. Together with reference TRBV28 and TRBJ2-1, the CDR3 gives the full variable domain: DVKVTQSSRYLVKRTGEKVFLECVQDMDHENMFWYRQDPGLGLRLIYFSYDVKMKEKGDIPEGYSVSREKKERFSLILESASTNQTSMYLCASSLLRGGNEQFFGPGTRLTVL.

The chain couples TRBV11-2 to TRBJ2-1; 11 bases align to TRBD2. With 0 bases clipped from V and 1 base from J, the junction kept 5 bases outside the gene matches. The CDR3 is 18 amino acids. CDR1 is SGHAT, CDR2 FQNNGV, per germline. CDR3 sequence: CASSLDSTSGDSYNEQFF. The CDR3 DNA reads as TGTGCCAGCAGCTTAGACTCGACTAGCGGGGATTCCTACAATGAGCAGTTCTTC.

The genes are TRBV6-5 and TRBJ1-1; D is possibly TRBD1 (5 bases). The CDR3 contains 11 residues. Per the germline V gene, CDR1 is MNHEY and CDR2 is SVGAGI. V gave up 4 bases and J gave up 8 bases, with 8 bases separating them. CDR3 sequence: CASSFDREAFF. The CDR3 DNA follows: TGTGCCAGCAGTTTCGACAGAGAAGCTTTCTTT.

The chain combines TRBV5-4 with TRBJ2-1, with 11 bases identical to TRBD2. J was trimmed by 6 bases and V by 4 bases; bases with no gene match: 9. CDR1 is SGHNT and CDR2 is YYREEE in the germline V gene (reference sequence). The CDR3 is 16 amino acids. The CDR3 DNA reads as TGTGCCAGCAGCCCTGGGGGACTAGCGGTCTCCAATGAGCAGTTCTTC. Protein: CASSPGGLAVSNEQFF.